This T cell receptor beta chain emerged from a study of T cell repertoires in cytomegalovirus infection. Looking at the study overall: CMV epitopes used comprised recently identified HLA-C-restricted ones and well-studied HLA-B-restricted ones. Public TCR beta signatures were indicative of both CMV infection and a matching HLA type. Study outcomes and limitations: Identification of carriers of CMV plus the relevant HLA was achieved through cumulative public TCR beta family frequency. Clonotypes of TCR beta that were HLA-C-restricted and CMV-specific dominated the ex vivo response.

TCRdb itself ran the reads through MiXCR, one entry per CDR3 protein. The data contain roughly 200,000 distinct CDR3 sequences, 35% to 40% of them seen just once; the ten biggest clones take up 55% to 70%. In regard to this clonotype: As yet, its antigen is unknown.

The CDR3 spans 13 residues. V lost 1 base and J 5 bases, leaving 8 bases between the germline ends. Looked up from germline, CDR1 is SGHTA and CDR2 is FQGTGA. The clonotype was recovered from a human donor in good health (CMV status not recorded). Some clones in this sample may be carry-over from other donors' samples. The J gene is TRBJ1-1, the V gene TRBV7-3; D remains ambiguous. The sample in question was CD8+ T cells from cultured PBMCs, obtained from culture after CMV antigen stimulation. The CDR3 DNA is TGTGCCAGCAGCTTAAGACCTAAAACTGAAGCTTTCTTT. Amino acid sequence: CASSLRPKTEAFF.